This T cell receptor (beta chain) appears in the sequencing data of a study of blood T cell repertoires in COVID-19. This clone was detected once. Assay used: immunoSEQ multiplex PCR; TCRdb lists only in-frame clones, some missing. The table includes 200,000 to 250,000 clones, 80% to 95% detected once. With 6 bases clipped from V and 6 bases from J, the junction kept 5 bases outside the gene matches. The CDR3 is made up of 13 amino acids. From germline, CDR1 is ENHRY and CDR2 SYGVKD. Specimen: peripheral blood. The genes are TRBV10-3 and TRBJ1-1; 9 positions match TRBD1. This receptor was taken from a young man with COVID-19, enrolled during active disease. The CDR3 coding sequence is TGTGCCATCAGGGGACAGGGTGACGCTGAAGCTTTCTTT. Amino acids: CAIRGQGDAEAFF.